This T cell receptor beta chain came from a study of CD8 T cells in Susac syndrome. This clonotype was seen just once. Sequencing of TCR beta drew on CD8+ and CD4+ T cells from blood. This CDR3 spans 13 amino acids. Between the trimmed V and J ends, which lost 8 bases and 5 bases, there was a span of 13 bases. It was with random hexamers that about 0.45 to 1 ug RNA was reverse transcribed. Amplification of TCR beta CDR3 used immunoSEQ multiplex PCR across 54 Vbeta and 13 Jbeta. TCRdb re-called the immunoSEQ multiplex PCR reads through MiXCR, storing one row per CDR3 protein. The profile shows approximately 75,000 distinct CDR3 sequences, 85% to 95% of them singletons.

This sequence originates from a human donor in good health. The chain employs TRBV12-3 or TRBV12-4 and TRBJ1-5; no clear D gene. The source material was CD8+ T cells from PBMCs. CDR3 nucleotide sequence: TGTGCCAGCGGGGTTCCCCAGGATCAGCCCCAGCATTTT. It codes for CASGVPQDQPQHF.